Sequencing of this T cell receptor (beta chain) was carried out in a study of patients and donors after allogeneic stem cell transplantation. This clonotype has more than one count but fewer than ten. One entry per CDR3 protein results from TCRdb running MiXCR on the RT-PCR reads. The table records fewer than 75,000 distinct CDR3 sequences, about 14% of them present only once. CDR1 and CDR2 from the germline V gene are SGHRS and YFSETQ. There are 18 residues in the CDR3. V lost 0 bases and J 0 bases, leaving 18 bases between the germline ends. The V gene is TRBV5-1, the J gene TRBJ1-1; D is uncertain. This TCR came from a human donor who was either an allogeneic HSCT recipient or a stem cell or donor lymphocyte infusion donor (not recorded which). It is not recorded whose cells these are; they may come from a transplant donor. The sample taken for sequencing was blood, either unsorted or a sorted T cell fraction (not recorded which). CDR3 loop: CASSLDRLEVGLNTEAFF. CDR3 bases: TGCGCCAGCAGCTTGGACCGGTTGGAGGTAGGGTTGAACACTGAAGCTTTCTTT.